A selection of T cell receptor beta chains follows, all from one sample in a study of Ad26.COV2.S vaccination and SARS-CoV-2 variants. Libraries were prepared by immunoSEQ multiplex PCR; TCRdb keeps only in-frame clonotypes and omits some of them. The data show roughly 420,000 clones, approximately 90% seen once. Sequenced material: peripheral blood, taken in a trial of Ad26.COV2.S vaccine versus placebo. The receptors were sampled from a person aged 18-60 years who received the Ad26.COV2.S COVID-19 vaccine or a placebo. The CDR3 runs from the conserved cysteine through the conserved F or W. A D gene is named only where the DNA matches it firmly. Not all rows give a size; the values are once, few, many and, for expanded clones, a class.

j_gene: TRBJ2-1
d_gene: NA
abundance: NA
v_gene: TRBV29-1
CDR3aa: CSVWGPLGGGGYEQFF
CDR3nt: TGCAGCGTTTGGGGCCCCCTCGGTGGAGGCGGGTATGAGCAGTTCTTC

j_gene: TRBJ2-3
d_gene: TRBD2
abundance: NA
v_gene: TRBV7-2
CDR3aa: CASSGPGERGARYF
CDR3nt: TGTGCCAGCAGCGGACCCGGGGAGCGGGGGGCCCGGTATTTT

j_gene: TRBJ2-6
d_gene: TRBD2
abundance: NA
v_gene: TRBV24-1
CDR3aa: CATSVGGTGANVLTF
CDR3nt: TGTGCCACCAGTGTCGGGGGGACTGGGGCCAACGTCCTGACTTTC

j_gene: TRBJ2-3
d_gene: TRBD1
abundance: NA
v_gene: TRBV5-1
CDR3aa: CASSLTGVGTDTQYF
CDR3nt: TGCGCCAGCAGCTTAACAGGGGTAGGGACAGATACGCAGTATTTT

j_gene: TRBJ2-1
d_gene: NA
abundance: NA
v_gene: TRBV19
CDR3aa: CASRGLDEQFF
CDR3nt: TGTGCCAGTAGGGGCTTGGATGAGCAGTTCTTC

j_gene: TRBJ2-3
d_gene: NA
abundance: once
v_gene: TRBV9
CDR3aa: CASSVKEGYGTDTQYF
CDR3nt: TGTGCCAGCAGCGTTAAAGAGGGGTATGGCACAGATACGCAGTATTTT

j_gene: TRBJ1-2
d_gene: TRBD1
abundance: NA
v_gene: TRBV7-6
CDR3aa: CASSPLGTVGYTF
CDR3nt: TGTGCCAGCAGCCCCTTGGGGACAGTAGGCTACACCTTC

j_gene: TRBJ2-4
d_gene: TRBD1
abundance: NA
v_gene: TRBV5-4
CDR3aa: CAVHGQGPGWDIQYF
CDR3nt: TGTGCCGTCCATGGACAGGGCCCCGGGTGGGACATTCAGTACTTC

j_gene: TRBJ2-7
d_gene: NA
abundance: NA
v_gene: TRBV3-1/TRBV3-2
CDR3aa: CASSSRGQAYEQYF
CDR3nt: TGTGCCAGCAGCTCCAGGGGCCAGGCCTACGAGCAGTACTTC

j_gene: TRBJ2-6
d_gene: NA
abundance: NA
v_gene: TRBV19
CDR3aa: CASTQSGANVLTF
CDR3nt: TGTGCCAGTACCCAATCTGGGGCCAACGTCCTGACTTTC

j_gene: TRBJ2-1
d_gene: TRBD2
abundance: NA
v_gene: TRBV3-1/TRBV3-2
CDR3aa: CASSLLGRGAYNEQFF
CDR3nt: TGTGCCAGCAGCCTCCTCGGGCGGGGGGCCTACAATGAGCAGTTCTTC

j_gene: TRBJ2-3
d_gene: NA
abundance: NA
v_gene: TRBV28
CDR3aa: CASRMDVDTQYF
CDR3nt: TGTGCCAGCAGGATGGACGTAGATACGCAGTATTTT

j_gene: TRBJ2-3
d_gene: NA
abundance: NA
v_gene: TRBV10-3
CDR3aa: CAIRESSGSAELF
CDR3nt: TGTGCCATCAGGGAAAGCTCAGGGAGCGCGGAGCTCTTT

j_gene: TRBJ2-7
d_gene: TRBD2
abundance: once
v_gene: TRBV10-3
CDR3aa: CAIRSRAGDEQYF
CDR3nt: TGTGCCATCAGGAGCCGTGCGGGGGACGAGCAGTACTTC

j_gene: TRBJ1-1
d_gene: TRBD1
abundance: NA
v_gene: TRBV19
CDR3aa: CASSNTGAEEAFF
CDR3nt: TGTGCCAGTAGTAACACAGGGGCTGAGGAAGCTTTCTTT

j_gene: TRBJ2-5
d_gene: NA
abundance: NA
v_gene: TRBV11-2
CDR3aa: CASSLDRTEETQYF
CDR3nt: TGTGCCAGCAGCTTAGATCGCACGGAAGAGACCCAGTACTTC

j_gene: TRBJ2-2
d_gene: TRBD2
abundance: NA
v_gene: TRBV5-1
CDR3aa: CASSLTSGVNTGELFF
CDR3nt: TGCGCCAGCAGCTTGACTAGCGGGGTAAACACCGGGGAGCTGTTTTTT

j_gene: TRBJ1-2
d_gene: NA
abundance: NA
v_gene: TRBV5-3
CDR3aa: CARSFLRFLRVNYGYTF
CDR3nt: TGTGCCAGAAGCTTTCTTCGCTTTTTACGGGTTAACTATGGCTACACCTTC

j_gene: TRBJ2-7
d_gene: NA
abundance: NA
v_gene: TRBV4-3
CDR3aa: CASSQMDGSYEQYF
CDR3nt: TGCGCCAGCAGCCAAATGGACGGGTCCTACGAGCAGTACTTC

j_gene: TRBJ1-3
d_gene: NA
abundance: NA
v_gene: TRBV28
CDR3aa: CASSLFGDTIYF
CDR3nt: TGTGCCAGCAGTTTATTTGGAGACACCATATATTTT

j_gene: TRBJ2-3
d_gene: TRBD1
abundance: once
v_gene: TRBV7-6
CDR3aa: CASSPGTGGVTDTQYF
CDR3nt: TGTGCCAGCAGCCCGGGGACAGGGGGTGTCACAGATACGCAGTATTTT

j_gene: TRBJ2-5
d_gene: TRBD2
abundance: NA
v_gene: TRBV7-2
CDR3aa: CASSFQRGDRETQYF
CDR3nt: TGTGCCAGCTCGTTCCAGCGGGGGGACCGAGAGACCCAGTACTTC

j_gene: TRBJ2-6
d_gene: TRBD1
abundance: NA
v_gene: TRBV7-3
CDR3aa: CASSLIGTGGSGANVLTF
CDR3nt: TGTGCCAGCAGCTTAATTGGGACAGGGGGCTCTGGGGCCAACGTCCTGACTTTC

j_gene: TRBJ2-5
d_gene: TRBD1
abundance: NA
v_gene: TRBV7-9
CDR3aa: CASSPRDSQETQYF
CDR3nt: TGTGCCAGCAGCCCTCGGGACAGCCAAGAGACCCAGTACTTC

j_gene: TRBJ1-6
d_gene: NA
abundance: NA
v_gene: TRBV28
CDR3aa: CASSPRDHNSPLHF
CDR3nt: TGTGCCAGCAGCCCCCGGGATCATAATTCACCCCTCCACTTT

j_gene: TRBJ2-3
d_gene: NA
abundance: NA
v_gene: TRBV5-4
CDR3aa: CASSAGFTDTQYF
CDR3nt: TGTGCCAGCAGCGCAGGGTTCACAGATACGCAGTATTTT

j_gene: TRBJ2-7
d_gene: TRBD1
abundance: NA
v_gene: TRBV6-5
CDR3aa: CASRPGQGSSYEQYF
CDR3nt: TGTGCCAGCAGACCGGGACAGGGGTCCTCCTACGAGCAGTACTTC

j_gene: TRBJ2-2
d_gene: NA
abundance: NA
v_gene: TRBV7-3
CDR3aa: CASRELSNTGELFF
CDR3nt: TGTGCCAGCAGAGAGCTTTCGAACACCGGGGAGCTGTTTTTT

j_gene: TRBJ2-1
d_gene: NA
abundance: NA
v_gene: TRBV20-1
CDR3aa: CSASFLQHNEQFF
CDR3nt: TGCAGTGCTAGTTTTCTCCAACACAATGAGCAGTTCTTC

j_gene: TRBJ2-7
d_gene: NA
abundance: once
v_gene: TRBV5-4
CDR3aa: CASSPYRPPGSSEQYF
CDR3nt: TGTGCCAGCAGCCCCTACCGCCCTCCCGGCTCAAGCGAGCAGTACTTC

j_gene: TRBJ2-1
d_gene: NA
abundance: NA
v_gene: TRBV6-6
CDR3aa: CASSSPGGGIGNEQFF
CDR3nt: TGTGCCAGCAGTTCCCCTGGGGGCGGGATTGGTAATGAGCAGTTCTTC

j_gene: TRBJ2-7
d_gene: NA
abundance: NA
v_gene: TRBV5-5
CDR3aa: CASSMETGTYEQYF
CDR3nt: TGTGCCAGCAGCATGGAGACCGGTACCTACGAGCAGTACTTC

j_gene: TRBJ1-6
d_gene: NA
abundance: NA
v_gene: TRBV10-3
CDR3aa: CAISESRTDSPLHF
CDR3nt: TGTGCCATCAGTGAGTCCAGGACTGATTCACCCCTCCACTTT

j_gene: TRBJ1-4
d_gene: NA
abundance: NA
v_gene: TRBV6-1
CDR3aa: CASSDDSIEKLFF
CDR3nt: TGTGCCAGCAGTGACGACAGCATTGAAAAACTGTTTTTT

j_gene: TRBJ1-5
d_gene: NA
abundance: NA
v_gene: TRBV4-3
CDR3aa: CASSQDDGSNQPQHF
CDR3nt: TGCGCCAGCAGCCAAGACGACGGAAGCAATCAGCCCCAGCATTTT

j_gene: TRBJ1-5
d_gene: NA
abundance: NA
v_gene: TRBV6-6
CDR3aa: CASRHQALGGQPQHF
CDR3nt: TGTGCCAGCAGACACCAGGCCCTGGGAGGTCAGCCCCAGCATTTT

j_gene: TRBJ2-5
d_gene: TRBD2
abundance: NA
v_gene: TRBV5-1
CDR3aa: CASSTLAGGDQETQYF
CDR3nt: TGCGCCAGCAGCACCCTAGCGGGGGGAGACCAAGAGACCCAGTACTTC

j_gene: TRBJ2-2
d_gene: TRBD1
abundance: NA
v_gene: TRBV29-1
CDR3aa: CSVRKGADTGELFF
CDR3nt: TGCAGCGTTCGTAAGGGGGCAGACACCGGGGAGCTGTTTTTT

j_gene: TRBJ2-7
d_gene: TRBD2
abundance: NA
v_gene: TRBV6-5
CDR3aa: CASSYWGGIVYEQYF
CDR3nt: TGTGCCAGCAGTTACTGGGGAGGGATCGTCTACGAGCAGTACTTC

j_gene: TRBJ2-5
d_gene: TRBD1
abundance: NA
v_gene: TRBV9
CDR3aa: CASSQAGTGGETQYF
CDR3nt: TGTGCCAGCAGCCAGGCCGGGACAGGGGGAGAGACCCAGTACTTC

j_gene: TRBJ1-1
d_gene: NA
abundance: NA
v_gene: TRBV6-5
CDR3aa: CASSQGEGAFF
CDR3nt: TGTGCCAGCAGCCAAGGGGAGGGAGCTTTCTTT

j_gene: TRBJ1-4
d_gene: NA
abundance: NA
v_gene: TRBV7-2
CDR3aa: CASSPSPRDNEKLFF
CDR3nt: TGTGCCAGCAGCCCATCACCCCGGGACAATGAAAAACTGTTTTTT

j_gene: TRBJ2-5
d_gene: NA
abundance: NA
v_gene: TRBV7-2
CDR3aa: CASSLGRTQGQETQYF
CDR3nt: TGTGCCAGCAGCTTAGGTCGTACGCAGGGCCAAGAGACCCAGTACTTC

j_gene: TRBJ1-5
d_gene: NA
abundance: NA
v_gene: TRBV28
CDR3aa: CASSLRGTLDRSRSAQHF
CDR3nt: TGTGCCAGCAGTTTAAGGGGGACCCTCGATCGTTCACGTTCGGCCCAGCATTTT

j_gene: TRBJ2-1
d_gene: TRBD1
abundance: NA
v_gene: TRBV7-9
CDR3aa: CASSWTGRDNEQFF
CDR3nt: TGTGCCAGCAGCTGGACAGGGCGGGACAATGAGCAGTTCTTC

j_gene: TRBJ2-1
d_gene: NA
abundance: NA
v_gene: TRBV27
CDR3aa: CASSLGYEQFF
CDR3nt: TGTGCCAGCAGTTTAGGCTATGAGCAGTTCTTC

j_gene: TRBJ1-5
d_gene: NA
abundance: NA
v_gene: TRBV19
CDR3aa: CASSIGQLREPQHF
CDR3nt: TGTGCCAGTAGTATTGGGCAGCTCAGGGAGCCCCAGCATTTT

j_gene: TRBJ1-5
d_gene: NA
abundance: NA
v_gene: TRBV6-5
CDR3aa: CASSYSIGGNQPQHF
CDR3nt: TGTGCCAGCAGTTACTCGATCGGGGGCAATCAGCCCCAGCATTTT

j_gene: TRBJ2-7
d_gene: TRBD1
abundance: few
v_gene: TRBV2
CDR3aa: CASSWTGDEQYF
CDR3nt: TGTGCCAGCAGTTGGACAGGGGACGAGCAGTACTTC

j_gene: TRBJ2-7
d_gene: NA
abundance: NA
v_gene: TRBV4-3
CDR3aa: CASSQNYPAGAHHEQYF
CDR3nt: TGCGCCAGCAGCCAAAACTACCCTGCGGGGGCGCACCACGAGCAGTACTTC

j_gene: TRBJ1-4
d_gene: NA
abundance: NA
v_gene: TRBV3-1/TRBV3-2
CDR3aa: CASSQDVVQNEKLFF
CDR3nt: TGTGCCAGCAGCCAAGATGTGGTACAGAATGAAAAACTGTTTTTT

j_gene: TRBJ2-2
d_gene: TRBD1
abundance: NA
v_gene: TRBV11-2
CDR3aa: CASSPWGQGRGRGELFF
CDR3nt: TGTGCCAGCAGCCCTTGGGGACAGGGAAGAGGAAGAGGGGAGCTGTTTTTT

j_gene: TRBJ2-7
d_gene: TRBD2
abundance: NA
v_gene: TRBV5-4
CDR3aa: CASSPLAGDSYEQYF
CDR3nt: TGTGCCAGCAGCCCCCTAGCGGGGGATTCCTACGAGCAGTACTTC

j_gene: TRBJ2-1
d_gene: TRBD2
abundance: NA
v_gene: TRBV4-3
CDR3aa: CASSHSATGTSGARIYNEQFF
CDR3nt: TGCGCCAGCAGCCATTCCGCCACCGGGACTAGCGGGGCCCGTATTTACAATGAGCAGTTCTTC

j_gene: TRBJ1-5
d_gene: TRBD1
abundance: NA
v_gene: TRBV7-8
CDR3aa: CASSQGGDQPQHF
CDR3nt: TGTGCCAGCAGCCAGGGGGGGGATCAGCCCCAGCATTTT

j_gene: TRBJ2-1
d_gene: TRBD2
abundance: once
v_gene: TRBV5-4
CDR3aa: CASSLGGGSYNEQFF
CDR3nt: TGTGCCAGCAGCTTGGGCGGGGGGTCCTACAATGAGCAGTTCTTC

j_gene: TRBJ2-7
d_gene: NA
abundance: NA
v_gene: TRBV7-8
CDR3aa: CASSLAPDYEQYF
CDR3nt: TGTGCCAGCAGCTTAGCGCCGGACTACGAGCAGTACTTC

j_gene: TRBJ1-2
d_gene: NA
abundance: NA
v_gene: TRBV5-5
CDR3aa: CASSLWVVQGYGYTF
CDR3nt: TGTGCCAGCAGCTTGTGGGTGGTACAGGGCTATGGCTACACCTTC

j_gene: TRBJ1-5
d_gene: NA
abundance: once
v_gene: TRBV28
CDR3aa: CASSPGGRYQPQHF
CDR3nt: TGTGCCAGCAGTCCTGGGGGTCGCTATCAGCCCCAGCATTTT

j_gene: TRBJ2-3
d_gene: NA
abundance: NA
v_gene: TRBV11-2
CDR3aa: CASRQASTDTQYF
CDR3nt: TGTGCCAGCAGGCAGGCTAGCACAGATACGCAGTATTTT